The 16 T cell receptor beta chains below come from one sample, sequenced in a study of T cell clonotyping in hematopoietic cell transplantation. Repertoires were generated with immunoSEQ multiplex PCR, while TCRdb's copy carries only in-frame clones and drops some. The sample has approximately 16,000 clones, approximately 85% seen once; the top ten hold around 4.5%. The sequencing sample was made of peripheral blood mononuclear cells. These receptors were collected from a woman between 40 and 55 years old in good health. Some clones in this sample may be carry-over from other donors' samples.

J is TRBJ2-3 and V is TRBV7-2, with D unclear. CDR3 length: 17 residues. Germline V gives CDR1 SGHTA, CDR2 FQGNSA. The germline V and J ends were trimmed by 1 base and 0 bases, with 14 bases remaining between them. CDR3 DNA sequence: TGTGCCAGCAGCTTAGTCCCCGGGTCGACTAGCACAGATACGCAGTATTTT. It specifies CASSLVPGSTSTDTQYF.

V is TRBV30 and J is TRBJ2-2, with D perhaps matching TRBD2 (6 bases). Per the germline V gene, CDR1 is GTSNPN and CDR2 is SVGIG (reference sequence). The CDR3 is 14 amino acids. Trimming left V 5 bases short and J 1 base short, with 11 bases between. DNA of the CDR3: TGTGCCTGGCAGGGACTCCAGAACACCGGGGAGCTGTTTTTT. Encoded protein: CAWQGLQNTGELFF.

The rearrangement links TRBV7-9 to TRBJ2-5; 7 bases match TRBD1. V dropped 2 bases and J dropped 4; count of bases not matched to a gene: 4. From germline, CDR1 is SEHNR and CDR2 FQNEAQ (reference sequence). This CDR3 spans 14 amino acids. The CDR3 loop is CASSLTNRGETQYF. The DNA of the CDR3 is TGTGCCAGCAGCTTAACGAACAGGGGAGAGACCCAGTACTTC.

This chain connects TRBV7-2 to TRBJ2-7; perhaps TRBD1 as D (6 bases). The CDR3 runs to 14 residues. V was pared by 5 bases and J by 3 bases, with 14 bases between. Germline V gene lookup returns CDR1 SGHTA and CDR2 FQGNSA. CDR3 DNA: TGTGCCAGCAGCCCCCGGGACATTTACTACGAGCAGTACTTC. It specifies CASSPRDIYYEQYF.

This rearrangement joins TRBV28 to TRBJ1-5; D is uncertain. Per germline, CDR1 MDHEN and CDR2 SYDVKM. Trimming cost V 7 bases and J 0 bases, with 19 bases left between them. The CDR3 covers 17 residues. DNA of the CDR3: TGTGCCAGCACCGCGGGGTACCAGTGGTATAGCAATCAGCCCCAGCATTTT. This encodes CASTAGYQWYSNQPQHF.

V and J are TRBV5-6 and TRBJ2-1; D not certain. V lost 4 bases to trimming and J lost 0 bases, with 8 bases between them. Germline CDR1 reads SGHDT; CDR2 reads YYEEEE. The CDR3 has 14 residues. CDR3 sequence: CASSLPSSYNEQFF. In DNA, the CDR3 is TGTGCCAGCAGCCTCCCTAGCTCCTACAATGAGCAGTTCTTC.

The chain recombines TRBV7-3 with TRBJ2-1; maybe TRBD1 (7 bases). The CDR3 covers 14 residues. Trimming removed 1 base at V and 9 bases at J, with 13 bases between. Germline V CDR1 and CDR2: SGHTA, FQGTGA. This chain's CDR3 is CASSLRAGGGEQFF. In DNA form, the CDR3 reads TGTGCCAGCAGCTTAAGGGCAGGGGGAGGTGAGCAGTTCTTC.

V and J are TRBV19 and TRBJ2-2; TRBD1 is a possible D gene (7 bases). The CDR3 extends over 17 amino acids. The ends were cut back, 0 bases at V and 4 bases at J, with 15 bases in the middle. CDR1 and CDR2 (germline): LNHDA, SQIVND (reference sequence). In nucleotides, the CDR3 is TGTGCCAGTAGTATAGATCCGGGGGCAGGGGGCACCGGGGAGCTGTTTTTT. Protein sequence: CASSIDPGAGGTGELFF.

V and J are TRBV28 and TRBJ1-3, with a possible D match to TRBD1 (5 bases). Looked up from germline, CDR1 is MDHEN and CDR2 is SYDVKM. V was trimmed by 7 bases and J by 0 bases, leaving 7 bases between them. The CDR3 contains 13 residues. DNA of the CDR3: TGTGCCAGCATGGGGGGCTCTGGAAACACCATATATTTT. Its translation: CASMGGSGNTIYF.

In its sample, this clone ranks as medium-sized. The sample contains more than one DNA sequence encoding this CDR3. The chain carries TRBV5-6 and TRBJ1-4; D is unresolved. The CDR3 totals 12 residues. Trimming removed 4 bases from V and 8 bases from J, with 9 bases in between. Germline V gives CDR1 SGHDT, CDR2 YYEEEE. The CDR3 DNA is TGTGCCAGCAGCCGCGTGGGGGAAAAACTGTTTTTT. This sequence encodes CASSRVGEKLFF.

The V call is TRBV13, the J call TRBJ2-2, with a weak D call TRBD1 (6 bases). Germline V lookup: CDR1 PRHDT, CDR2 FYEKMQ (reference sequence). The CDR3 length is 16 residues. Trimming removed 3 bases at V and 6 bases at J, with 17 bases between. In DNA form, the CDR3 reads TGTGCCAGCAGCTTGTACGAACAGGGAACTTCCGGGGAGCTGTTTTTT. Translated, it gives CASSLYEQGTSGELFF. Based on the CDR3 plus reference TRBV13 and TRBJ2-2, the full variable domain is AAGVIQSPRHLIKEKRETATLKCYPIPRHDTVYWYQQGPGQDPQFLISFYEKMQSDKGSIPDRFSAQQFSDYHSELNMSSLELGDSALYFCASSLYEQGTSGELFFGEGSRLTVL.

The chain links TRBV7-6 to TRBJ2-2, with a possible D match to TRBD1 (6 bases). CDR3 length: 17 residues. Trimming took off 6 bases at V and 0 bases at J, with 17 bases between the two ends. CDR1 and CDR2 (germline): SGHVS, FNYEAQ. The CDR3 sequence is CASSRRQAETNTGELFF. Here the CDR3 DNA reads TGTGCCAGCAGTCGCCGACAGGCGGAAACGAACACCGGGGAGCTGTTTTTT.

The V call is TRBV20-1, the J call TRBJ1-2; D is unresolved. The germline V gene has CDR1 DFQATT and CDR2 SNEGSKA (reference sequence). Trimming shortened V by 2 bases and J by 4 bases, and 5 bases separated the two germline ends. This CDR3 spans 11 amino acids. The DNA of the CDR3 is TGCAGTGCTAGACTCAGCTATGGCTACACCTTC. Amino acids: CSARLSYGYTF.

This sequence joins TRBV4-3 and TRBJ2-3; 10 bases match TRBD2. V lost 0 bases to trimming and J lost 2 bases; unmatched junction nucleotides: 11. Germline CDR1 reads LGHNA; CDR2 reads YSLEER. This CDR3 has 19 amino acids. The CDR3 protein is CASSQDEASGRRATDTQYF. The CDR3 nucleotides are TGCGCCAGCAGCCAAGATGAGGCTAGCGGGAGAAGGGCCACAGATACGCAGTATTTT.

The CDR3 protein is CASSDREVGELFF. CDR3 sequence (DNA): TGTGCCAGCAGTGACCGGGAGGTCGGGGAGCTGTTTTTT. This rearrangement joins TRBV2 to TRBJ2-2; 7 bases are shared with TRBD2. In germline, CDR1 is SNHLY, CDR2 FYNNEI. This CDR3 spans 13 amino acids. V shed 3 bases and J 7 bases; nucleotides not matched to a gene: 2.

This rearrangement joins TRBV14 to TRBJ1-1; the D gene is possibly TRBD1 (5 bases). The CDR3 runs to 16 residues. Trimming pared 3 bases from V and 5 bases from J, leaving 19 bases between. In germline, CDR1 is SGHDN, CDR2 FVKESK. In nucleotides, the CDR3 is TGTGCCAGCAGCCATCAAAGTAGCAGGGATAGGACTGAAGCTTTCTTT. It translates to CASSHQSSRDRTEAFF.